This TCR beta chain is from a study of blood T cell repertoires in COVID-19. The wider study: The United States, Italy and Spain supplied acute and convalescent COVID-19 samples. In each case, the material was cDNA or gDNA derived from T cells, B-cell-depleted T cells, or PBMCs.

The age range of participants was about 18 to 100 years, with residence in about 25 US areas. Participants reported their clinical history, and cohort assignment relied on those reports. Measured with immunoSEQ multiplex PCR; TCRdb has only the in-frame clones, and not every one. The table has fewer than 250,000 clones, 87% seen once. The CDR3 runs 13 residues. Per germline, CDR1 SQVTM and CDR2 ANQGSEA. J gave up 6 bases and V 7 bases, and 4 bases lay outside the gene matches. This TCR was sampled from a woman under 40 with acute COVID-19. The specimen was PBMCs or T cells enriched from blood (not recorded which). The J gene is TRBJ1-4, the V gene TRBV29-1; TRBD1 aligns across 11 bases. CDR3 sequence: CSGTGGGDEKLFF. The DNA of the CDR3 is TGCAGCGGGACAGGGGGCGGGGATGAAAAACTGTTTTTT.